The 28 T cell receptor beta chains listed next were all sequenced from one sample in a study of vaccination effects on CD4 cells after COVID-19. TCRdb keeps only in-frame clones here, not all; method: immunoSEQ multiplex PCR. The data contain about 50,000 clones, around three quarters of them seen just once; the ten biggest clones take up approximately 3%. These receptors have no known antigen. Cultured cells yielded isolated CD4+ T cells after approximately nine days. The source material was CD4+ T cells from PBMCs cultured without peptide, sampled before COVID-19 vaccination. These receptors were collected from a human donor who received a COVID-19 vaccine.

The chain joins TRBV3-1 (or the pseudogene TRBV3-2) to TRBJ2-1; D gene unclear. There are 13 residues in the CDR3. V was clipped by 2 bases and J by 12 bases, with 14 bases between them. The germline V gene encodes CDR1 LGHDT and CDR2 YNNKEL (reference sequence). DNA for the CDR3: TGTGCCAGCAGCCAACGACGCATAATGGGGCAGTTCTTC. Translated, it gives CASSQRRIMGQFF.

This chain connects TRBV10-3 to TRBJ1-2; D ambiguous. Germline values: CDR1 ENHRY, CDR2 SYGVKD. V gave up 4 bases and J gave up 14 bases, with 14 bases separating them. The CDR3 has 11 residues. The CDR3 loop is CAISGGSLGTF. DNA for the CDR3: TGTGCCATCAGTGGGGGTTCCCTTGGAACCTTC.

The V call is TRBV5-1, the J call TRBJ1-3; D possibly corresponds to TRBD1 (6 bases). The germline CDR1 and CDR2 sequences are SGHRS and YFSETQ. V lost 2 bases and J 1 base, leaving 13 bases between the germline ends. The CDR3 extends over 16 amino acids. The CDR3 is CASSFLQGFSGNTIYF. DNA for the CDR3: TGCGCCAGCAGCTTCCTACAGGGTTTTTCTGGAAACACCATATATTTT.

This clone was seen a single time. The gene calls are TRBV10-3 and TRBJ2-1; a possible D gene is TRBD2 (7 bases). The germline V and J ends were trimmed by 3 bases and 6 bases, with 15 bases remaining between them. From germline, CDR1 is ENHRY and CDR2 SYGVKD. The CDR3 consists of 15 residues. The CDR3 region is CAISDFGGASNEQFF. The CDR3 DNA follows: TGTGCCATCAGTGATTTTGGGGGGGCGAGCAATGAGCAGTTCTTC.

The sample holds a few counts of this clone. CDR3 bases: TGTGCCAGCAGTGTTTCAGGGTGGGAGCAGTACGTC. Its protein product is CASSVSGWEQYV. The chain couples TRBV2 to TRBJ2-7, with a weak D call TRBD1 (5 bases). The CDR3 runs to 12 residues. V was shortened by 4 bases and J by 7 bases, with 11 bases between the two germline ends. Germline CDR1 SNHLY, CDR2 FYNNEI.

The gene calls are TRBV27 and TRBJ2-5, with unresolved D. In germline, CDR1 is MNHEY, CDR2 SMNVEV (reference sequence). The CDR3 contains 16 residues. The ends were cut back, 5 bases at V and 4 bases at J, with 20 bases in the middle. CDR3 nucleotide sequence: TGTGCCAGCAGTCCGCCCTGGTCCGGGCGGCCAGAGACCCAGTACTTC. It translates to CASSPPWSGRPETQYF.

The chain has TRBV14 and TRBJ2-3, with 14 bases fitting TRBD2. CDR3 length: 15 residues. Germline-derived CDR1 and CDR2 are SGHDN and FVKESK. Trimming cost V 3 bases and J 8 bases; bases outside gene matches: 4. CDR3 DNA: TGTGCCAGCAGCCATGGACTAGCGGGGGGCGGTACGCAGTATTTT. This sequence encodes CASSHGLAGGGTQYF.

CDR3 amino acids: CASSPMGGSNTEAFF. As DNA, the CDR3 is TGCGCCAGCAGCCCGATGGGAGGAAGTAACACTGAAGCTTTCTTT. The genes are TRBV5-1 and TRBJ1-1; D call uncertain. The germline V gene encodes CDR1 SGHRS and CDR2 YFSETQ. The CDR3 consists of 15 residues. V lost 4 bases to trimming and J lost 2 bases, with 15 bases between them.

This rearrangement joins TRBV19 to TRBJ1-4; D perhaps matches TRBD1 (6 bases). CDR1 is LNHDA, CDR2 SQIVND, per germline (reference sequence). Deletions cut 5 bases from V and 1 base from J, with 11 bases between. This CDR3 has 15 amino acids. The CDR3 sequence is CASSLDRLTNEKLFF. In DNA, the CDR3 is TGTGCCAGTAGTCTTGACAGGTTAACTAATGAAAAACTGTTTTTT. The complete variable domain, with remaining parts taken from reference TRBV19 and TRBJ1-4, reads DGGITQSPKYLFRKEGQNVTLSCEQNLNHDAMYWYRQDPGQGLRLIYYSQIVNDFQKGDIAEGYSVSREKKESFPLTVTSAQKNPTAFYLCASSLDRLTNEKLFFGSGTQLSVL.

This chain connects TRBV15 to TRBJ2-7; D remains unclear. CDR1 LNHNV and CDR2 YYDKDF come from the germline V gene (reference sequence). The CDR3 is 13 amino acids. V lost 1 base and J 2 bases, leaving 6 bases between the germline ends. The CDR3 DNA reads as TGTGCCACCAGCAGAGGACAACCCTACGAGCAGTACGTC. Encoded protein: CATSRGQPYEQYV.

This rearrangement joins TRBV11-2 to TRBJ2-2; TRBD2 aligns across 13 bases. After removal of 2 bases from V and 7 bases from J, the junction contained 7 bases not matched to a gene. From germline, CDR1 is SGHAT and CDR2 FQNNGV. The CDR3 is 17 amino acids. CDR3 bases: TGTGCCAGCAGCTTACGTTTGACTAGCGGGGGGAACGGGGAGCTGTTTTTT. Its translation: CASSLRLTSGGNGELFF.

The CDR3 spells CASSRGTDKTNEKLFF. CDR3 DNA sequence: TGTGCCAGCAGCAGAGGGACAGATAAAACTAATGAAAAACTGTTTTTT. This chain links TRBV7-2 with TRBJ1-4; 7 nucleotides line up with TRBD1. CDR1 is SGHTA, CDR2 FQGNSA, per germline. This CDR3 is built from 16 residues. Trimming cost V 5 bases and J 1 base; bases outside gene matches: 7.

This chain connects TRBV7-2 to TRBJ1-4; no firm D call. The CDR3 totals 18 residues. V was trimmed by 3 bases and J by 0 bases, leaving 17 bases between them. Germline lookup yields CDR1 SGHTA and CDR2 FQGNSA. The CDR3 bases are TGTGCCAGCAGCTTTAATCCTATATGGGAAGCAACTAATGAAAAACTGTTTTTT. This gives the protein CASSFNPIWEATNEKLFF. Complete variable domain (other parts from reference TRBV7-2 and TRBJ1-4): GAGVSQSPSNKVTEKGKDVELRCDPISGHTALYWYRQSLGQGLEFLIYFQGNSAPDKSGLPSDRFSAERTGGSVSTLTIQRTQQEDSAVYLCASSFNPIWEATNEKLFFGSGTQLSVL.

The CDR3 region has the DNA TGTGCCAGCAGCTCTGTCAGGGCCTCGAACACTGAAGCTTTCTTT. The encoded protein is CASSSVRASNTEAFF. The chain links TRBV5-6 to TRBJ1-1, with D maybe TRBD1 (5 bases). V lost 3 bases, J lost 1 base, and 13 bases lay in between. There are 15 residues in the CDR3. Germline loops: CDR1 SGHDT, CDR2 YYEEEE.

This chain joins TRBV19 and TRBJ1-3; TRBD1 is a possible D gene (5 bases). CDR1 and CDR2 (germline): LNHDA, SQIVND (reference sequence). V was pared by 2 bases and J by 2 bases, with 13 bases between. CDR3 length: 16 amino acids. The CDR3: CASSIRGAAAGNTIYF. Written as DNA, the CDR3 is TGTGCCAGTAGTATAAGAGGGGCGGCAGCTGGAAACACCATATATTTT.

This chain joins TRBV2 and TRBJ1-6, with D perhaps TRBD1 (5 bases). The germline V and J ends were trimmed by 7 bases and 1 base, with 14 bases remaining between them. CDR3 length equals 16 residues. Germline CDR1 reads SNHLY; CDR2 reads FYNNEI. The CDR3 reads CASKAGKGSYNSPLHF. CDR3 nucleotide sequence: TGTGCCAGCAAAGCAGGGAAGGGTTCCTATAATTCACCCCTCCACTTT.

This sequence joins TRBV19 and TRBJ2-1; 9 nucleotides match TRBD1. J gave up 10 bases and V 1 base, and 11 bases lay outside the gene matches. The germline V gene encodes CDR1 LNHDA and CDR2 SQIVND (reference sequence). CDR3 size: 16 residues. The CDR3 region has the DNA TGTGCCAGTAGTATAGGGGGGAACAGGGGGCTTTACGAGCAGTTCTTC. This sequence encodes CASSIGGNRGLYEQFF.

This chain uses TRBV5-6 with TRBJ2-3; TRBD1 aligns across 7 bases. Germline loops: CDR1 SGHDT, CDR2 YYEEEE. The CDR3 sequence is 16 residues long. The V segment lost 1 base and the J segment 3 bases; nucleotides outside the gene matches: 8. The CDR3 spells CASSLSGGPGTDTQYF. In DNA form, the CDR3 reads TGTGCCAGCAGCTTGTCAGGGGGACCCGGTACAGATACGCAGTATTTT.

The V gene is TRBV3-1 (or the pseudogene TRBV3-2), the J gene TRBJ1-1; 10 bases line up with TRBD1. CDR1 and CDR2 from the germline V gene are LGHDT and YNNKEL (reference sequence). This CDR3 spans 17 amino acids. V shed 1 base and J 6 bases; nucleotides not matched to a gene: 11. In DNA form, the CDR3 reads TGTGCCAGCAGCCAAGTCTTGACAGGGGGCGAGGGCGCTGAAGCTTTCTTT. Protein: CASSQVLTGGEGAEAFF.

The rearrangement uses TRBV9 and TRBJ2-7; D is ambiguous. Per germline, CDR1 SGDLS and CDR2 YYNGEE. The CDR3 is made up of 14 amino acids. Trimming shortened V by 4 bases and J by 3 bases, and 14 bases separated the two germline ends. The CDR3 sequence: CASSFDPDGYEQYV. For the CDR3, the DNA is TGTGCCAGCAGCTTTGACCCAGACGGCTACGAGCAGTACGTC.

This chain connects TRBV5-1 to TRBJ1-1; maybe TRBD1 (5 bases). The CDR3 extends over 14 amino acids. The germline V gene encodes CDR1 SGHRS and CDR2 YFSETQ. Deletions cut 0 bases from V and 1 base from J, with 7 bases between. The CDR3, as DNA: TGCGCCAGCAGCTTGGAGGGGCGGAACACTGAAGCTTTCTTT. Translating it yields CASSLEGRNTEAFF.

The CDR3 spells CASSWGLAGGSDTQYF. Written as DNA, the CDR3 is TGTGCCAGCAGCTGGGGACTAGCGGGGGGCTCTGATACGCAGTATTTT. The gene calls are TRBV7-2 and TRBJ2-3; 15 bases are a match to TRBD2. The CDR3 is made up of 16 amino acids. Germline V gene sequence: CDR1 SGHTA, CDR2 FQGNSA. J gave up 6 bases and V 4 bases, and 5 bases lay outside the gene matches.

A word on this clone: Lacking the conserved final phenylalanine or tryptophan, this CDR3 likely reflects a read error. Because the CDR3's place on the DNA is in doubt, the DNA is left out and the CDR3 is given as listed by TCRdb. The rearrangement links TRBV28 to TRBJ1-2; the D call TRBD1 from the table was never checked on the DNA. The CDR3 spans 12 amino acids, including both terminal residues. The germline V gene encodes CDR1 MDHEN and CDR2 SYDVKM. CDR3 sequence reads: CASSDVNRDRTL.

V is TRBV7-6 and J is TRBJ2-5; D gene ambiguous. The V and J ends lost 2 bases and 4 bases respectively, with 2 bases between them. Per germline, CDR1 SGHVS and CDR2 FNYEAQ. The CDR3 spans 11 residues. The CDR3 protein is CASSLTETQYF. DNA for the CDR3: TGTGCCAGCAGCTTAACAGAGACCCAGTACTTC.

The chain joins TRBV18 to TRBJ1-1; TRBD1 matches at 10 bases. V lost 2 bases and J lost 2; bases outside the gene matches: 8. The germline gives CDR1 KGHSH, CDR2 LQKENI. This CDR3 comprises 17 residues. CDR3 nucleotides: TGTGCCAGCTCACCAGCCGACAGGGGGCAACTCAACACTGAAGCTTTCTTT. Translated, it gives CASSPADRGQLNTEAFF.

The rearrangement uses TRBV7-3 and TRBJ2-3; TRBD2 aligns across 9 bases. J lost 4 bases, V lost 8 bases, and 7 bases had no gene match. The germline V gene encodes CDR1 SGHTA and CDR2 FQGTGA. The CDR3 totals 14 residues. The CDR3 spells CASGGGATADTQYF. In nucleotides, the CDR3 is TGTGCCAGCGGCGGGGGGGCGACGGCAGATACGCAGTATTTT.

The V call is TRBV12-2, the J call TRBJ2-7. TRBV12-2 is a pseudogene. The CDR3 totals 17 residues. CDR3 sequence: CASRLRTAPETGTEQYV. The CDR3 nucleotides read TGTGCAAGTCGCCTAAGAACGGCCCCGGAGACTGGGACCGAGCAGTACGTC.

The chain links TRBV6-6 to TRBJ1-3; 8 bases are shared with TRBD1. Germline V gene sequence: CDR1 MNHNY, CDR2 SVGAGI (reference sequence). This CDR3 has 14 amino acids. V was clipped by 6 bases and J by 4 bases; unmatched bases: 5. The CDR3 sequence: CASRPGQVGNTIYF. CDR3 sequence (DNA): TGTGCCAGCAGACCGGGACAGGTCGGAAACACCATATATTTT.